Below, one T cell receptor beta chain is given with its context. What antigen it recognizes has not been identified. Nothing much larger sits one base from this clone, and base qualities are not available. This entry is derived from a study of the immune and genomic landscape of osteosarcoma (dated by TCRdb to 2018 to 2021). As for the study more broadly: A total of about 50 pediatric and adult patients with high-grade osteosarcoma made up the overall cohort, and the median age at diagnosis was roughly 27 years (range roughly 5-85). To characterize the osteosarcoma immunogenomic landscape, TCR sequencing results were integrated with transcriptome, protein array and immunostaining data. The goal of the study was to explain why immune checkpoint inhibitors show limited clinical activity in osteosarcoma. To define immunogenic potential, the study profiled osteosarcoma specimens using whole genome, RNA and T-cell receptor sequencing, along with immunohistochemistry and reverse phase protein arrays. Two samples from the same tumor site were contributed by each of a few patients. Patients in the overall cohort were 45% to 65% male, and approximately 73% presented with localized disease at diagnosis. The cohort was enriched for poor-risk disease, as unfavorable pathologic response to standard therapy was shown in less than 80% of the cohort and about 67% of the cohort were deceased. Overall results and qualifications from the work: Productive TCR clonality was low overall, averaging roughly 0.095 with a maximum of roughly 0.3, suggesting limited T-cell clonal expansion. Alongside the frozen tumor specimens, matched blood was collected from only a couple of patients. About five cases had a single hyperexpanded clone dominating the repertoire, and all had fewer than 100 T-cell clonotypes. Rather than matched normal tissue, external data from normal skin and healthy peripheral blood provided the clonality benchmarks. No statistical method determined sample size because osteosarcoma is rare and all possible samples were collected. Higher TCR productive clonality was observed in the immune-hot C3 cluster than in the cold C1 cluster, although TCR productive clonality remained low overall.

Deletion took 5 bases off V and 5 bases off J, with a span of 18 bases between the germline ends. CDR1 and CDR2 were assigned from the germline V gene (reference sequence) as SEHNR and FQNEAQ. The CDR3 measures 15 amino acids from cysteine to phenylalanine. CDR3 DNA only is kept here, 45 bases in frame from base 1. The specimens were post-treatment primary, local recurrence and metastasis tumors obtained from patients with a poor prognosis. The metastasis specimens were resected osteosarcoma lung metastases that had been frozen. TCR beta chain CDR3 regions were immunosequenced using the ImmunoSEQ Assay (Adaptive Biotechnologies). The published analysis was carried out like this. TCRB rearrangements, read counts, read proportions and gene usage were exported through the ImmunoSEQ Analyzer platform. T-cell clonality was computed as 1 minus Pielou's evenness on productive rearrangements. In the clonal space homeostasis analysis, clonotypes were sorted into rare, small, medium, large or hyperexpanded (0.01 to 1 of the repertoire) bins. TCR productive clonality was compared across immune clusters C1, C2 and C3 using the Wilcoxon rank sum test. TCRdb retrieved this table from immuneACCESS and kept in-frame rearrangements only. Not all clones are present; in checked studies, unresolved V genes account for under half, and no reason is known for the remainder. That table supplies the V and J calls and clone size; D and trimming were determined from the DNA. This sample comprises roughly 1,400 clones, just under 75% of them detected only once. The ten largest clones capture more than 30% of the sample.

The rearrangement combines TRBV7-9 with TRBJ2-5, and perhaps TRBD2 as D gene, on 8 matching bases. What was sequenced was metastatic tumor tissue from the lung. Per the publication, the cell subset or site label means: lung metastasis of osteosarcoma. This clonotype originated in a woman aged 25 to 39 with osteosarcoma. The age is the age at diagnosis. The base sequence is TGTGCCAGCAGCACACCGGGACTAGGGGGCGAGACCCAGTACTTC. Its translation is CASSTPGLGGETQYF.